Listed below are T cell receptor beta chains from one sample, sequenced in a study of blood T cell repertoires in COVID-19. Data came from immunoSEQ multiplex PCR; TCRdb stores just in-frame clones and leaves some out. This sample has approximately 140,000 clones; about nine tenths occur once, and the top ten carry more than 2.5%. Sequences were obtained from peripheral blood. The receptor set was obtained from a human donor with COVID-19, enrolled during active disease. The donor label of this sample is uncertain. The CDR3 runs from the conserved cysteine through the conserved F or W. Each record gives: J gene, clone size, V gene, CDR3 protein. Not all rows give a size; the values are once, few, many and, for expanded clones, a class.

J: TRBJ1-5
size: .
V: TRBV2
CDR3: CASSDWGLMGQPQHF

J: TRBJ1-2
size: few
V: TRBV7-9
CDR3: CASSSYKQGAAGGYTF

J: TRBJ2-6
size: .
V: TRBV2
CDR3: CASSEGSRGRGADVLTF

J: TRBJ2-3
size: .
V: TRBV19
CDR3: CASSFTQFAQYF

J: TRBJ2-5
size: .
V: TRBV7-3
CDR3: CASSVTVRETQYF

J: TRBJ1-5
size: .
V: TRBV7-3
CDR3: CASRTDRRNQPQHF

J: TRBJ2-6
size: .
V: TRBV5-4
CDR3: CASSVGGQGFLRANVLTF

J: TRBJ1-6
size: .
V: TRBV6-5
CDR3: CASFLGVNSPLHF

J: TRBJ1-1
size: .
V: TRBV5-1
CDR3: CASSSNGQGASEAFF

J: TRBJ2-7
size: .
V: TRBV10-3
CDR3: CAISGGSGNEQYF

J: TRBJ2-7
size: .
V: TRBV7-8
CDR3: CASSFLTPSAEQYF

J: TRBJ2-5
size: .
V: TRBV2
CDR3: CASSRTGLHQETQYF

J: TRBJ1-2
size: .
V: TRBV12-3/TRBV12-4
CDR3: CASSPGNPGYTF

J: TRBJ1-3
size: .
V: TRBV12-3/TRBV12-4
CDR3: CASSQQAGNTIYF

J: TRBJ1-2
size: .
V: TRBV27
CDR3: CASSENRDGYTF

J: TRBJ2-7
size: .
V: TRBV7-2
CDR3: CASSQTGDYSYEQYF

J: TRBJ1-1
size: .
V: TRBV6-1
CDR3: CASSENRNTEAFF

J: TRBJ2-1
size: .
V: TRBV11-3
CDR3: CASSLGARENEQFF

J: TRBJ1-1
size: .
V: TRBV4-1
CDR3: CASSQDHEGLVTEAFF

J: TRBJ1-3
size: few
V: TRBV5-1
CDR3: CASSPDTGDGNTIYF

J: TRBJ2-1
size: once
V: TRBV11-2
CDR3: CASSLGGGYNEQFF

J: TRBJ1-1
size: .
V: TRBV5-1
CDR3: CASSLEPPHSTEAFF

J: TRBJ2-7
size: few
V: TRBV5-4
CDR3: CASSLPGQVYEQYF

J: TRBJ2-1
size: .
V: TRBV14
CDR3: CASSQGLKAVF